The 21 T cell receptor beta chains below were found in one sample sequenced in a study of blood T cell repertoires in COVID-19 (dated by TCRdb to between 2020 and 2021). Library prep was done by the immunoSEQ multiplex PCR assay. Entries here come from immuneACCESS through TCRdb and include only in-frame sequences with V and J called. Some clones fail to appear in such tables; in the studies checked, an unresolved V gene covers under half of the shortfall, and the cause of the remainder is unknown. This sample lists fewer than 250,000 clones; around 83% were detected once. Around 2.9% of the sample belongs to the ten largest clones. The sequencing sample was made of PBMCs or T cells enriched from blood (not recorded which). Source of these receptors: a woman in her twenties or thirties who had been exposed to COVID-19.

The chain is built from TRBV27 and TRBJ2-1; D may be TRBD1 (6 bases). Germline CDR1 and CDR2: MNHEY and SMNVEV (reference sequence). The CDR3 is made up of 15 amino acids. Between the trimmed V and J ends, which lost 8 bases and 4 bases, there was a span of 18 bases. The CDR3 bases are TGTGCCAGCGGACCCCCGGGACACCTTTACAATGAGCAGTTCTTC. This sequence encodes CASGPPGHLYNEQFF.

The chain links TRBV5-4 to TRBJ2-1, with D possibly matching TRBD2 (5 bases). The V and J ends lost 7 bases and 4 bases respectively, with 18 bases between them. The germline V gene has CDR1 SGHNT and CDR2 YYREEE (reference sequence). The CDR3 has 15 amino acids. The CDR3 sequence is CASGEGRRIYNEQFF. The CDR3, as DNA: TGTGCCAGCGGAGAAGGACGGAGGATATACAATGAGCAGTTCTTC. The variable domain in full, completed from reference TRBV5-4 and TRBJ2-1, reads ETGVTQSPTHLIKTRGQQVTLRCSSQSGHNTVSWYQQALGQGPQFIFQYYREEENGRGNFPPRFSGLQFPNYSSELNVNALELDDSALYLCASGEGRRIYNEQFFGPGTRLTVL.

The CDR3 nucleotides are TGTGCCAGCAGCTCACCGGGACTAGCGGGACAAGAGACCCAGTACTTC. Translation: CASSSPGLAGQETQYF. The chain employs TRBV11-3 and TRBJ2-5; TRBD2 aligns across 13 bases. Trimming at V came to 4 bases and at J to 2 bases, leaving 4 bases not matched to a gene. The CDR3 has 16 amino acids. In germline, CDR1 is SGHNT, CDR2 YENEEA.

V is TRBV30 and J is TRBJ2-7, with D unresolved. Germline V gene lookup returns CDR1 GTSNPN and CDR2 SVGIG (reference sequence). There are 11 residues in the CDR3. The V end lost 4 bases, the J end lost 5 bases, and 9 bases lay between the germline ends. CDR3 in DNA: TGTGCCTGGAACCGCGGCCACGAGCAGTACTTC. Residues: CAWNRGHEQYF. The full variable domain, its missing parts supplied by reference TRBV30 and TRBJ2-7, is SQTIHQWPATLVQPVGSPLSLECTVEGTSNPNLYWYRQAAGRGLQLLFYSVGIGQISSEVPQNLSASRPQDRQFILSSKKLLLSDSGFYLCAWNRGHEQYFGPGTRLTVT.

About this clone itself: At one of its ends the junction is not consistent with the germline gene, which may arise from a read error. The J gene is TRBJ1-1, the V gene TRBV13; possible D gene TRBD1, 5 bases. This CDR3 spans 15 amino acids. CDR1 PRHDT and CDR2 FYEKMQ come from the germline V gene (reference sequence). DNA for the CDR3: TGTGCCAGCAGCTTAGAATCAGGGCCGAACGCTGAAGCTTTCTTT. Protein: CASSLESGPNAEAFF.

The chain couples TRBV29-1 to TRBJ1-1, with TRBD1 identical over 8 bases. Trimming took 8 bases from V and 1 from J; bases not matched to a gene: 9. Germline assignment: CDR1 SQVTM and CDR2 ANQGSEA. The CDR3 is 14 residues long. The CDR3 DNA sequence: TGCAGCTTTGGACAGGGTAGTAGGAACACTGAAGCTTTCTTT. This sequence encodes CSFGQGSRNTEAFF.

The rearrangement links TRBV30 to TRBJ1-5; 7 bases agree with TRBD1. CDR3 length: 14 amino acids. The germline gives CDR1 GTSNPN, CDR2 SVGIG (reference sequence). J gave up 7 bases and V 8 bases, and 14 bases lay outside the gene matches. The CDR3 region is CAATDRARGQPQHF. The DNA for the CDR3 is TGTGCCGCCACTGACAGGGCCAGGGGGCAGCCCCAGCATTTT.

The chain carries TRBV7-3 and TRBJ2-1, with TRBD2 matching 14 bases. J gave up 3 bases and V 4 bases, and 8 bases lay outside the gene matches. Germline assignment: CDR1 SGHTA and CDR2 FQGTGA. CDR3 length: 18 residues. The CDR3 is CASSSQGLAGGHYNEQFF. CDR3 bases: TGTGCCAGCAGCTCCCAAGGACTAGCGGGGGGTCACTACAATGAGCAGTTCTTC.

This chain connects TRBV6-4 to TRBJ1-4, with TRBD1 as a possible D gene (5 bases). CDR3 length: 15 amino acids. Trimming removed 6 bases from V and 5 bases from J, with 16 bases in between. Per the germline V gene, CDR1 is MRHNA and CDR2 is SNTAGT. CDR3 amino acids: CASSHLGRGNEKLFF. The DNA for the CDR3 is TGTGCCAGCAGCCACCTCGGGCGGGGGAATGAAAAACTGTTTTTT.

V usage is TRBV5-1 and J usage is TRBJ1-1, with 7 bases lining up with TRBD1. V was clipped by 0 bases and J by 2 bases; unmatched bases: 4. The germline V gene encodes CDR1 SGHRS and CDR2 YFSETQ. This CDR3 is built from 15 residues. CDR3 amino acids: CASSLVGTVNTEAFF. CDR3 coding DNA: TGCGCCAGCAGCTTGGTTGGGACAGTTAACACTGAAGCTTTCTTT.

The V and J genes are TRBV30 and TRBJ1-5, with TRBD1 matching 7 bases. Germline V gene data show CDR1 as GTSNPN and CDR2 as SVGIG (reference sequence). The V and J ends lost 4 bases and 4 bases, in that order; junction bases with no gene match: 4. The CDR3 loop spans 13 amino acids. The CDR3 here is CAWTPGQNQPQHF. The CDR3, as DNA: TGTGCCTGGACCCCGGGACAGAATCAGCCCCAGCATTTT.

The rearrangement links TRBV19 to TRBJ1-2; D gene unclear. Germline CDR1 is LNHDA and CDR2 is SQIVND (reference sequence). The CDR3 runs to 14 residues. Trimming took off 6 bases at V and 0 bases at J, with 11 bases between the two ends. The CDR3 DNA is TGTGCCAGTAGGTTGGCGGTAGCTAACTATGGCTACACCTTC. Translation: CASRLAVANYGYTF.

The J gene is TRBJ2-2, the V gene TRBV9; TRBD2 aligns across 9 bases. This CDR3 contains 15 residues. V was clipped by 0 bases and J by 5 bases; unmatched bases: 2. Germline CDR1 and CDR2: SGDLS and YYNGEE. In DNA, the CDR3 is TGTGCCAGCAGCGTAGAGACTAGCGGTACCGGGGAGCTGTTTTTT. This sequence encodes CASSVETSGTGELFF.

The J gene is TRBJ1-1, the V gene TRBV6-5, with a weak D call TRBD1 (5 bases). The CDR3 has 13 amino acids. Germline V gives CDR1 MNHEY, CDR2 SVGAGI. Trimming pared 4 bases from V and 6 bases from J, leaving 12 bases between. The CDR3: CASSWQGGAEAFF. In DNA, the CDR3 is TGTGCCAGCAGTTGGCAGGGAGGGGCTGAAGCTTTCTTT.

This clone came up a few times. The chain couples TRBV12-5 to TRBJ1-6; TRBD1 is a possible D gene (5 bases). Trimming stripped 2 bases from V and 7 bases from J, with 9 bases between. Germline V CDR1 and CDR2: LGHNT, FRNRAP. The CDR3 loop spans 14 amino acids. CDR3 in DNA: TGTGCTAGTGGTTTGACTCGACAGAATTCACCCCTCCACTTT. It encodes CASGLTRQNSPLHF.

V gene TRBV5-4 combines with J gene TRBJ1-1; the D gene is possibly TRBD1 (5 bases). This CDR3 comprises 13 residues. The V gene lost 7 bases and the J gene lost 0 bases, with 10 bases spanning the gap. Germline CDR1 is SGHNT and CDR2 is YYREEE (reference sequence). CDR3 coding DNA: TGTGCCAGCCAGGACAAAATGAACACTGAAGCTTTCTTT. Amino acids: CASQDKMNTEAFF.

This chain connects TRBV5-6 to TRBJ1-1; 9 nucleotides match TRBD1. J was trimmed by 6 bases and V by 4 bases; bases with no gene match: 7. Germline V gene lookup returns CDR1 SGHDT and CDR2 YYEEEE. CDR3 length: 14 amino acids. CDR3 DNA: TGTGCCAGCAGCAAACAGGGGGCGACCTCTGAAGCTTTCTTT. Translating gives CASSKQGATSEAFF.

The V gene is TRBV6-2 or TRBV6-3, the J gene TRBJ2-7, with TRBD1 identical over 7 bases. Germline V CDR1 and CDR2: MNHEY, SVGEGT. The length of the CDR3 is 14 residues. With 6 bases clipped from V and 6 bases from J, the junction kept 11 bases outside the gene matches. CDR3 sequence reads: CASSPLRGRSEQYF. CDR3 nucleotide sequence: TGTGCCAGCAGCCCCTTGAGGGGGCGTAGCGAGCAGTACTTC.

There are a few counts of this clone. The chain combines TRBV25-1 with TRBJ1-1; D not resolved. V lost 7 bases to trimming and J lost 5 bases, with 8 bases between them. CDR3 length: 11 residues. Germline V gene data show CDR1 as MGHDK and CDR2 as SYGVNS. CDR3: CASTPGTEAFF. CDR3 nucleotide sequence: TGTGCCAGCACCCCGGGGACTGAAGCTTTCTTT.

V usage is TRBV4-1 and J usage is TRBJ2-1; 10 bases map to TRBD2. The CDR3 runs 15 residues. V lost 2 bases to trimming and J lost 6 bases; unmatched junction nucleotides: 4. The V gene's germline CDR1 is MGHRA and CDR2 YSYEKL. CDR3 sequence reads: CASSQSSGGPNEQFF. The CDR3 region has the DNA TGCGCCAGCAGCCAAAGTAGCGGGGGGCCCAATGAGCAGTTCTTC.

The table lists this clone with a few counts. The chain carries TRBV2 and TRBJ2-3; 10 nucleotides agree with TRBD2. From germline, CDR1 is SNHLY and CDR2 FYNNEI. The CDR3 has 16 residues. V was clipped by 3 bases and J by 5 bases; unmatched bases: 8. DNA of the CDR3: TGTGCCAGCAGTGACAGCGGGGGGGCCTTGGGAGATACGCAGTATTTT. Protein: CASSDSGGALGDTQYF.